This T cell receptor beta chain was obtained from a study of blood T cells in healthy people across ages. This clonotype was observed a handful of times. This CDR3 is built from 14 residues. Trimming shortened V by 5 bases and J by 4 bases, and 12 bases separated the two germline ends. Germline loops: CDR1 SGHTA, CDR2 FQGNSA. Together with a sample-barcoded 5' primer, a J-beta primer mix was included in a second PCR lasting about 7 to 11 cycles. TCRdb processed the 5' RACE reads anew with MiXCR; each CDR3 protein has one entry. Of hundreds of thousands of distinct CDR3 sequences detected, under 45% appear once; the ten largest clones hold around 18%.

Sequencing used blood. This sequence originates from a man between 60 and 75 years old in good health. The gene calls are TRBV7-2 and TRBJ1-5, with a tentative D call TRBD1 (6 bases). The CDR3 coding sequence is TGTGCCAGCAGCCTACAGGGCTTAAATCAGCCCCAGCATTTT. Translated, it gives CASSLQGLNQPQHF.